The source of this T cell receptor (beta chain) is a study of cytomegalovirus exposure and HLA in healthy donors (TCRdb year 2017). Regarding the study in general: According to an earlier analysis of 587 of the donors, about 179 million T cells yielded roughly 110 million unique TCR beta sequences and around 300 Gb of sequence data. Around 320 gigabases of sequencing data and roughly 90 million unique TCR sequences were included in an early release covering 550 to 650 HLA-typed donors. The genetic ancestry cluster associated with self-reported Caucasian donors included around four fifths of the roughly 380 genotyped donors. The study aimed to test whether signatures of past pathogen exposure could be identified by cataloging public T cell receptors. Using immunosequencing, the study profiled T cell repertoires from 550 to 750 subjects and related those repertoires to cytomegalovirus serostatus. Besides the first cohort of more than 650 subjects, a separate validation cohort made up of 90 to 150 different subjects was used. To predict cytomegalovirus infection status, the study brought together high-throughput TCR immunosequencing, statistical association of individual TCRs with disease status, and machine learning. A later analysis re-examined previously published TCR beta repertoires from just over 650 donors and added high-resolution HLA genotyping to investigate patterns of TCR occurrence. In the later analysis, no new phenotypic data were used to find candidate immune exposures; instead, reliance was placed on TCR beta sequences and their occurrence across donors. An earlier analysis of 587 of the donors used high-throughput TCR beta sequencing to judge whether each TCR beta V gene segment behaved as functional or pseudogenic. Alongside the repertoire data, information on donor age, sex, ethnicity and CMV serostatus was compiled. Genome-wide SNP genotypes for about 65% of the roughly 670 donors were used in a later genetic analysis, which treated that subset as a discovery cohort. All discovery cohort repertoires had been generated using a single sequencing platform. Both class I and class II loci were covered by HLA typing, at four-digit resolution. The number of donors typed differed by locus, with 629-630 for A, B, C, DRB1 and DQB1, roughly 520 for DQA1, 600 to 610 for DPA1, and over 400 for DPB1. Roughly 5 DR-DQ haplotypes were handled as single units for association and clustering, since linkage in the cohort was strong. Among roughly 400 genotyped donors of the cohort, an average of approximately 240,000 unique TCR beta nucleotide sequences were sequenced per donor, about a sixth of them non-productive. General study outcomes and caveats: According to the authors, the approach could potentially be generalized to other disease states and immunological phenotypes. A later genetic analysis reported fewer N-insertions in productive TCRs among donors in an Asian-associated ancestry cluster than the roughly 700-donor mean. The sequencing pipeline was judged likely to have produced a cluster of highly shared sequence variants as a technical artifact. CMV serostatus was the only immune exposure information available for the cohort. In this cohort, only TCR beta chains were sequenced, and detectable features were limited by the absence of alpha or paired-chain data. In a later analysis, TCR association rates were found to vary across HLA loci, with the most associated TCRs seen for DRB1 alleles and the fewest for HLA-C alleles. Strong co-occurrence of HLA alleles, especially DR and DQ, made assigning TCR associations to individual alleles difficult. The presence/absence analyses assumed that sequencing depth was roughly uniform across donors, and that assumption may not be true. According to a later analysis, most CMV-associated TCR beta chains appeared to be HLA-restricted, and the HLA associations seemed to be driven largely by CMV exposure. A further reported finding was that TCR beta sequences accurately predicted the HLA-A and HLA-B alleles for most subjects in the first cohort. Most TCR sequences were observed very rarely across donors, whereas some public TCRs were present in many individuals. Correlated functional status among segregating V segments might be attributable to linkage disequilibrium, but an unknown experimental factor could not be ruled out. In an earlier analysis of 587 of the donors, most TCR beta V segments appeared in productive rearrangements about 87% or about 30% of the time, broadly matching IMGT annotations. A total of fewer than 200 TCR beta chains were listed by the study as associated with cytomegalovirus. A later analysis reported that several top co-occurrence clusters appeared linked to parvovirus B19, influenza, CMV and Epstein-Barr virus. Because HLA typing was missing for some donors at each locus, association tests included only the typed subset. Because counts were too low, some 16 rarely observed V segments, including chromosome 9 orphons, were excluded from the earlier analysis of a few hundred of the donors. Some IMGT-functional V segments, including TRBV6-2 and TRBV6-3, could not be told apart with the 87-base-pair reads, so those segments were excluded. V-gene and J-gene trimming of TCR beta chains was associated with a missense DCLRE1C variant in a later genetic analysis, and the association was replicated in an independent cohort. Compared with equally common non-associated chains, HLA-associated TCR beta chains in a later analysis were more clonally expanded and had lower generation probabilities. Specific HLA alleles were associated with over 15,000 TCR beta sequences at a false discovery rate of 0.05 in a later analysis. A few of the identified cytomegalovirus-associated TCR beta chains were confirmed in vitro to be specific for cytomegalovirus antigens. Cytomegalovirus status was reported to be diagnosed by the classifier with high specificity and sensitivity in both the original and validation cohorts.

In total, 630 or so healthy bone marrow donors made up the cohort. Cohort members were all nominally healthy when sampled, although unrecorded immune exposures were likely present. The donor was CMV seropositive and belonged to the group of 250 to 300 seropositive cohort members. A peripheral blood sample was collected from each donor, and TCR beta sequencing was performed on peripheral blood mononuclear cells. Genomic DNA extraction from the blood cell samples was performed with the Qiagen DNeasy Blood Extraction Kit. The protocol used for the library was the immunoSEQ multiplex PCR assay. The multiplex PCR relied on a mix of 60 forward primers for TCR Vbeta segments and 13 reverse primers for TCR Jbeta segments. The CDR3 region of rearranged TCR beta genes was amplified from genomic DNA with a multiplex PCR assay. On the Illumina HiSeq System, the amplified TCR beta libraries were sequenced as 87-base-pair reads. Per the authors' processing: A later analysis counted about 80 million unique TCR beta chains across the 666 repertoires, and some 12 million of these chains were shared by at least two donors. To remove PCR and sequencing errors, raw reads were error-corrected and collapsed into unique sequences using a nearest-neighbor algorithm that merged closely related sequences. V, D and J gene segments were assigned by aligning CDR3 sequences to IMGT reference sequences. For a sequence to be retained, at least a six-nucleotide match to both a V gene segment and a J gene segment was required. A rearrangement was called productive if the CDR3 had no stop codons and remained in frame with V and J, and every other rearrangement was called non-productive. CDR3 was defined according to IMGT convention as the region running from the second conserved V-encoded cysteine to the conserved J-encoded phenylalanine. Sequences without an unambiguous match to a single V gene segment were excluded from the earlier analysis of about 600 of the donors. An earlier analysis of 587 of the donors classified V segments as functional when productive rearrangements were above 56.7% and as segregating when the standard deviation between donors was above 5%. A statistical classification framework was developed to diagnose cytomegalovirus status using the catalog of TCR beta chain sequences. V and J gene assignment, in a later analysis, came from comparing TCR nucleotide sequences with IMGT/GENE-DB human TR gene sequences. In a later analysis, CDR3 sequences and most-parsimonious VDJ recombination scenarios were assigned using the TCRdist pipeline. In a later analysis, every TCR beta chain was defined by the combination of its CDR3 amino acid sequence and its V-gene family, and reads without a unique V-gene family were dropped. A later analysis removed 592 highly shared, low-generation-probability nucleotide sequences to deal with suspected cross-contamination and a sequencing artifact. A later analysis calculated a clonal expansion index for each public chain from normalized within-repertoire ranks of inferred template counts. In a later analysis, generation probabilities were computed with a VDJ recombination model fitted to out-of-frame rearrangements, and the resulting probabilities were checked against IGoR. A later analysis scored TCR-TCR, TCR-HLA and TCR-CMV co-occurrence with hypergeometric tests, applying a repertoire-size bias correction to TCR pairs. To estimate false discovery rates, a later analysis permuted the HLA or CMV assignments 20 times. A later analysis grouped co-occurring TCRs with DBSCAN, adding TCRdist sequence similarity when clustering within HLA-allele-positive subsets. Repertoires with fewer than 30,000 or more than 120,000 public chains, plus five repertoires with anomalous nucleotide sharing, were excluded from co-occurrence clustering. TCRdb obtained this table from immuneACCESS and retained in-frame rearrangements with V and J assigned. These tables miss some clones; where compared with another copy, unresolved V genes account for less than half of the shortfall, and the remainder is unexplained. That table supplies the V and J calls and clone size; D and trimming were determined from the DNA. For this sample there are 45,000 to 65,000 clones; roughly four fifths appear just once. The top ten clonotypes cover 2.5% to 3% of the sample.

Comments on this clone: It has no known antigen specificity. There are no base qualities to consult, and no much larger clone falls within one base.

The CDR3 runs 17 amino acids, cysteine and phenylalanine included. Of all the DNA, just the CDR3 is kept, 51 bases in frame from base 1. CDR1 and CDR2 are read off the germline V gene as MGHRA and YSYEKL. Germline trimming: 0 bases from V, 8 bases from J; junction bases outside gene matches: 13. This sequence was found in a woman in her thirties or forties in good health and CMV-seropositive. Source material: PBMCs. The rearranged segments are TRBV4-1 and TRBJ1-1; 9 central nucleotides agree with TRBD1. The DNA sequence follows: TGCGCCAGCAGCCAAGAGCCCGGGACAGGGCTGATATTGGAAGCTTTCTTT. Its protein reads: CASSQEPGTGLILEAFF.